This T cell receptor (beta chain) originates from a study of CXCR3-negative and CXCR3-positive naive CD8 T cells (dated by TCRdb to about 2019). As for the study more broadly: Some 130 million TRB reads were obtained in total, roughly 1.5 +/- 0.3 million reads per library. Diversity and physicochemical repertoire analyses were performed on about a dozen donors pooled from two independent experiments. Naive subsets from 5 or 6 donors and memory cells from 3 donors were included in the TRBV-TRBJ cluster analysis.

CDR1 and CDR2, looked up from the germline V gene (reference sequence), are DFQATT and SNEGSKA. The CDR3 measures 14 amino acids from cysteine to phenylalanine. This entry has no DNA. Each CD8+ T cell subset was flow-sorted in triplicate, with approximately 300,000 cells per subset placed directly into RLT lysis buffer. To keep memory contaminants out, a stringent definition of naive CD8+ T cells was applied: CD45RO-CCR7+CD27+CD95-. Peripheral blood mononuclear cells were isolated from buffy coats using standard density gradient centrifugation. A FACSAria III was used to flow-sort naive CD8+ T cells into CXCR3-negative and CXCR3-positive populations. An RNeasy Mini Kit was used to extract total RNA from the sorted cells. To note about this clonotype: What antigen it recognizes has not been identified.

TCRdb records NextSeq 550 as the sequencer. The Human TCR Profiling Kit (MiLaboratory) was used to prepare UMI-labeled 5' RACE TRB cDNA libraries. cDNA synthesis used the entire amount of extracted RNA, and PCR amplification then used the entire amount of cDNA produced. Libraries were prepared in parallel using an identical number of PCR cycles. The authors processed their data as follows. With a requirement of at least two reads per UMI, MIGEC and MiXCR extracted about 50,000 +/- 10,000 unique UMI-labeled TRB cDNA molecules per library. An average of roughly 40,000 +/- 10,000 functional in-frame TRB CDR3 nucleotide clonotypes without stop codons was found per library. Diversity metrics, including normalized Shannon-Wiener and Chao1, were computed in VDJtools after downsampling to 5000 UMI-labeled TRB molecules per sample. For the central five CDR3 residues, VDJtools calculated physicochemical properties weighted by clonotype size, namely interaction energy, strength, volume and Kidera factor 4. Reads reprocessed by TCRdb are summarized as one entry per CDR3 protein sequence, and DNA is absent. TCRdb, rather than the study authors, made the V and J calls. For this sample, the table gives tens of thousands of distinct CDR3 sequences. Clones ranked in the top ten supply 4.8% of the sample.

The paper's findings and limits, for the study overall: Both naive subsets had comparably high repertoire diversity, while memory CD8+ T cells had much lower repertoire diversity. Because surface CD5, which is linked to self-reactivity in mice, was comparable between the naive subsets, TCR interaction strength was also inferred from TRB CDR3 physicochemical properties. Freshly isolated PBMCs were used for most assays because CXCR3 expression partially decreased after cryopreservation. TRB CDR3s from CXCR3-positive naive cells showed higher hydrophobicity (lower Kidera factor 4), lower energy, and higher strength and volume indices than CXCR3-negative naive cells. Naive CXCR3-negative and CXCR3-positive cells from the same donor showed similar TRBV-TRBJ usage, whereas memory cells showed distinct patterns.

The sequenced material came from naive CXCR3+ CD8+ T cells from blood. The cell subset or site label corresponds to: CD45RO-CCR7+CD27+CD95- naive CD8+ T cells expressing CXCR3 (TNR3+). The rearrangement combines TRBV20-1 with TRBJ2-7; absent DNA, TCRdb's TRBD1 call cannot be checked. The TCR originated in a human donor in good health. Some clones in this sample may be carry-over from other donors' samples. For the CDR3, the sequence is CSAREGGGNYEQYF.